Sequencing of this T cell receptor beta chain was carried out in a study of cytomegalovirus exposure and HLA in healthy donors. The CDR3 loop spans 14 amino acids. Trimming removed 5 bases from V and 0 bases from J, with 8 bases in between. In germline, CDR1 is SGHAT, CDR2 FQNNGV. The PCR had 60 Vbeta and 13 Jbeta primers. TCRdb's copy holds only in-frame clones and misses some; the assay was immunoSEQ multiplex PCR. The sample holds roughly 200,000 clones, over 60% seen once. The TCR originated in a man younger than 30 in good health and CMV-seronegative. This sequence joins TRBV11-2 and TRBJ1-3; no firm D call. The sample comprised PBMCs. The CDR3 DNA is TGTGCCAGCAGCCAGCGTAGCTCTGGAAACACCATATATTTT. Translating gives CASSQRSSGNTIYF.